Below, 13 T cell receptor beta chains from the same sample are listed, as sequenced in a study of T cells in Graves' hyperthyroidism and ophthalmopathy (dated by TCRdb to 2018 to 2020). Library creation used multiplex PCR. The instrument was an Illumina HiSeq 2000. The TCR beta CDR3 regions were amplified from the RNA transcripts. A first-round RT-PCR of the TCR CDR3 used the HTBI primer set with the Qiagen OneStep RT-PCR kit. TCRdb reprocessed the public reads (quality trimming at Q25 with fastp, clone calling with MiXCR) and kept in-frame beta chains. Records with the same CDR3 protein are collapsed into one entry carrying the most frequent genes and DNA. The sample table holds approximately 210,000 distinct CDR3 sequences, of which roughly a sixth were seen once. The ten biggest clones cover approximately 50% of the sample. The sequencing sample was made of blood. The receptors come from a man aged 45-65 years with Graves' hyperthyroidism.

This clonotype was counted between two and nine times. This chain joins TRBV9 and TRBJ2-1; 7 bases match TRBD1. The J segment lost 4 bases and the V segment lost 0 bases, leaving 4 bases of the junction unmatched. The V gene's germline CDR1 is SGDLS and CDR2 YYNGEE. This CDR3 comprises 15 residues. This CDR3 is CASSVDTGVYNEQFF. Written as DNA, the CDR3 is TGTGCCAGCAGCGTAGATACAGGGGTGTACAATGAGCAGTTCTTC.

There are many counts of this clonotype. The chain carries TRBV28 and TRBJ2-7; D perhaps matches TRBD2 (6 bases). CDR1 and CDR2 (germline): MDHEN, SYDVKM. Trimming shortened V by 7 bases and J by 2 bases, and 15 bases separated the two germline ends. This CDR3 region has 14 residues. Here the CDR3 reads CASTPGGEPYEQYF. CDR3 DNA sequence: TGTGCCAGCACACCCGGGGGTGAGCCCTACGAGCAGTACTTC.

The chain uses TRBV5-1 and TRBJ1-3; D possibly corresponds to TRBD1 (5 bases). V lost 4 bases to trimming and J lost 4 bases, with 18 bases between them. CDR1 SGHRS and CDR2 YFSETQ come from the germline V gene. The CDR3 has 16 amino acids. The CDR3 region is CASSLTGTYTGNTIYF. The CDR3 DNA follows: TGCGCCAGCAGCCTTACCGGGACCTATACCGGAAACACCATATATTTT.

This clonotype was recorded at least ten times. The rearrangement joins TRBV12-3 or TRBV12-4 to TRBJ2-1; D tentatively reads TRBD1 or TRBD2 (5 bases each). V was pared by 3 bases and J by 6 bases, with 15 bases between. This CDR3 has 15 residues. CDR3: CASSFWGSQGNEQFF. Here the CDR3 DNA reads TGTGCCAGCAGTTTTTGGGGGAGTCAGGGCAATGAGCAGTTCTTC.

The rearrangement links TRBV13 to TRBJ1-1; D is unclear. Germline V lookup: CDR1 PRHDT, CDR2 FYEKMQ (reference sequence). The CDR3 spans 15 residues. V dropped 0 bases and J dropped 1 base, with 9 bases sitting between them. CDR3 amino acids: CASSLGFWENTEAFF. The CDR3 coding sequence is TGTGCCAGCAGCTTAGGGTTTTGGGAGAACACTGAAGCTTTCTTT.

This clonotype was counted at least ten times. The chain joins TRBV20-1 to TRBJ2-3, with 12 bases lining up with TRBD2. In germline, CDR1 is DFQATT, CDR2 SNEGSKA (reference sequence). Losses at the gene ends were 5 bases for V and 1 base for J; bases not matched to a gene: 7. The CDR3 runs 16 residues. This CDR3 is CSASGLAGLGTDTQYF. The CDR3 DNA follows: TGCAGTGCTTCCGGACTAGCGGGGCTAGGCACAGATACGCAGTATTTT.

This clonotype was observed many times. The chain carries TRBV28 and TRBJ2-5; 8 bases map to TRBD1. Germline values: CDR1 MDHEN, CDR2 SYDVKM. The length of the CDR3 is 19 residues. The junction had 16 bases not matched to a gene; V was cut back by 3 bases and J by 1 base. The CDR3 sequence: CASSLAVGLGTGLQETQYF. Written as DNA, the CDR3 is TGTGCCAGCAGTTTGGCGGTCGGTCTCGGGACAGGCCTCCAAGAGACCCAGTACTTC. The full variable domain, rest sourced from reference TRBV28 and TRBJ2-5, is DVKVTQSSRYLVKRTGEKVFLECVQDMDHENMFWYRQDPGLGLRLIYFSYDVKMKEKGDIPEGYSVSREKKERFSLILESASTNQTSMYLCASSLAVGLGTGLQETQYFGPGTRLLVL.

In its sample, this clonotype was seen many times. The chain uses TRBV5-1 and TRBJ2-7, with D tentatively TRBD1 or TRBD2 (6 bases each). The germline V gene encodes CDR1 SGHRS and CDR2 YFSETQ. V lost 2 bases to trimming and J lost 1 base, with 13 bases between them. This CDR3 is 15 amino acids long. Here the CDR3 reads CASSFGGDRSYEQYF. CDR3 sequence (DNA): TGCGCCAGCAGCTTCGGGGGAGACAGGTCCTACGAGCAGTACTTC.

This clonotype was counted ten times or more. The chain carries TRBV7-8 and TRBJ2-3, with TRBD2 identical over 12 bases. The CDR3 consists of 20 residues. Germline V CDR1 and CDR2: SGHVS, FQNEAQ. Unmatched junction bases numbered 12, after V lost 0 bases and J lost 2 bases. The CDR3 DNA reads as TGTGCCAGCAGCTTAGCTACGACTAGCGGGAGTGGGTATGACACAGATACGCAGTATTTT. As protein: CASSLATTSGSGYDTDTQYF. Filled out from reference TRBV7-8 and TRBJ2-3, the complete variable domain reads GAGVSQSPRYKVAKRGQDVALRCDPISGHVSLFWYQQALGQGPEFLTYFQNEAQLDKSGLPSDRFFAERPEGSVSTLKIQRTQQEDSAVYLCASSLATTSGSGYDTDTQYFGPGTRLTVL.

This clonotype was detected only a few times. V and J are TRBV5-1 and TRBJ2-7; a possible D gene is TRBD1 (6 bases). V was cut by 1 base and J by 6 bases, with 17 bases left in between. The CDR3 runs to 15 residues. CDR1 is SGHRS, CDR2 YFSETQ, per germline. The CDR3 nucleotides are TGCGCCAGCAGCTTGATGGCACAGGGATCGGGCGAGCAGTACTTC. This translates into CASSLMAQGSGEQYF.

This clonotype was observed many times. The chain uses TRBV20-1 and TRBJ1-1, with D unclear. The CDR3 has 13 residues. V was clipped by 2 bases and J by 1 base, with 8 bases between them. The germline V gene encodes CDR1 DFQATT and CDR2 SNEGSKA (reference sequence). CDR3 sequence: CSARPHKNTEAFF. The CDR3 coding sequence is TGCAGTGCTAGACCTCATAAGAACACTGAAGCTTTCTTT.

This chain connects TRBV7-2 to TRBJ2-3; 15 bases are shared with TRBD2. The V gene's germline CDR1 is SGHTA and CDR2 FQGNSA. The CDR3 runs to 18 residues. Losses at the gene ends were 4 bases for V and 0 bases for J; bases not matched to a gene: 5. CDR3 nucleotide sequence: TGTGCCAGCAGCTATTGGACTAGCGGGAGGGGTAGCACAGATACGCAGTATTTT. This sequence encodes CASSYWTSGRGSTDTQYF. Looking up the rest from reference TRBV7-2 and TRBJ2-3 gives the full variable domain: GAGVSQSPSNKVTEKGKDVELRCDPISGHTALYWYRQSLGQGLEFLIYFQGNSAPDKSGLPSDRFSAERTGGSVSTLTIQRTQQEDSAVYLCASSYWTSGRGSTDTQYFGPGTRLTVL.

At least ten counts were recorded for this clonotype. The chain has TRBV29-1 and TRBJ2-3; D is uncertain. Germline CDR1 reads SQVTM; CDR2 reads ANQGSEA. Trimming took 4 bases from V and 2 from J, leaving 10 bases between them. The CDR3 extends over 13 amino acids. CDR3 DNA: TGCAGCGTTGTGCTGGATCACACAGATACGCAGTATTTT. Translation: CSVVLDHTDTQYF.